A single sample is the source of the 28 T cell receptor beta chains below, sequenced in a study of identical twins. TCRdb fed the 5' RACE reads into MiXCR, producing one record per CDR3 protein. The table has roughly 220,000 distinct CDR3 sequences, 5% to 7% seen once; the top ten hold roughly 15%. The same specimen was also included in a second study, on T cells expressing NK-cell markers.

What was sequenced was CD8+ T cells sorted from blood. Receptors originate from a woman under 30 in good health.

V is TRBV18 and J is TRBJ2-1; no clear D. The V gene's germline CDR1 is KGHSH and CDR2 LQKENI. This CDR3 spans 16 amino acids. Trimming pared 4 bases from V and 0 bases from J, leaving 13 bases between. The CDR3 reads CASSLLESSSYNEQFF. CDR3 in DNA: TGTGCCAGCTCACTCCTGGAGAGCAGCTCCTACAATGAGCAGTTCTTC.

The chain has TRBV27 and TRBJ1-2, with 10 bases fitting TRBD1. The CDR3 covers 16 residues. Germline V gene lookup returns CDR1 MNHEY and CDR2 SMNVEV (reference sequence). J gave up 0 bases and V 6 bases, and 7 bases lay outside the gene matches. CDR3 DNA sequence: TGTGCCAGCAGCTTGGACAGGGGGGGAACTAACTATGGCTACACCTTC. Protein sequence: CASSLDRGGTNYGYTF.

This clonotype has ten or more counts. The J gene is TRBJ1-1, the V gene TRBV12-3 or TRBV12-4, with TRBD1 matching 7 bases. Trimming cost V 6 bases and J 5 bases; bases outside gene matches: 12. The CDR3 covers 15 residues. CDR3 coding DNA: TGTGCCAGCAGCTCCCGTGCAGGGGACAGAACTGAAGCTTTCTTT. Encoded protein: CASSSRAGDRTEAFF.

The chain carries TRBV4-3 and TRBJ2-7, with D perhaps TRBD1 or TRBD2 (5 bases each). Between the trimmed V and J ends, which lost 0 bases and 6 bases, there was a span of 9 bases. Germline V gives CDR1 LGHNA, CDR2 YSLEER. This CDR3 spans 13 amino acids. CDR3 nucleotide sequence: TGCGCCAGCAGCCAAGACAGGGACCCCGAGCAGTACTTC. Protein product: CASSQDRDPEQYF.

This clonotype has at least ten counts. The chain links TRBV20-1 to TRBJ2-7; possible D gene TRBD2, 6 bases. The CDR3 length is 13 residues. V lost 6 bases, J lost 2 bases, and 14 bases lay in between. Germline V gene sequence: CDR1 DFQATT, CDR2 SNEGSKA (reference sequence). CDR3 region: CSAEGREAYEQYF. In DNA, the CDR3 is TGCAGTGCCGAAGGGCGGGAAGCCTACGAGCAGTACTTC.

The V gene is TRBV7-3, the J gene TRBJ2-1, with unresolved D. CDR1 is SGHTA, CDR2 FQGTGA, per germline. Trimming took off 4 bases at V and 8 bases at J, with 15 bases between the two ends. The CDR3 runs 14 residues. CDR3 residues: CASSYGGPSYEQFF. CDR3 sequence (DNA): TGTGCCAGCAGCTATGGTGGTCCGAGCTATGAGCAGTTCTTC.

In its sample, this clonotype was seen a few times. This chain uses TRBV7-3 with TRBJ2-1; a weak D match, TRBD2 (5 bases). The CDR3 has 14 residues. Between the trimmed V and J ends, which lost 4 bases and 8 bases, there was a span of 15 bases. The V gene's germline CDR1 is SGHTA and CDR2 FQGTGA. The CDR3 region is CASSSEGALDEQFF. DNA for the CDR3: TGTGCCAGCAGCTCTGAGGGAGCCTTGGATGAGCAGTTCTTC.

This clonotype was counted a few times. The CDR3 region has the DNA TGTGCCAGCAGCTTGGGTGGACTAGCGGGGGCTTATGGCACAGATACGCAGTATTTT. Translated, it gives CASSLGGLAGAYGTDTQYF. V gene TRBV11-1 combines with J gene TRBJ2-3, with TRBD2 matching over 13 bases. The junction had 10 bases not matched to a gene; V was cut back by 3 bases and J by 1 base. Germline CDR1 reads SGHAT; CDR2 reads FQDESV (reference sequence). The CDR3 loop spans 19 amino acids.

At least ten counts were recorded for this clonotype. This rearrangement joins TRBV7-2 to TRBJ2-2; possibly TRBD1 for D (5 bases). Germline assignment: CDR1 SGHTA and CDR2 FQGNSA. Trimming removed 2 bases from V and 5 bases from J, with 15 bases in between. This CDR3 spans 16 amino acids. CDR3 coding DNA: TGTGCCAGCAGCTTAACAGGTTGGCGGAAGACCGGGGAGCTGTTTTTT. Protein sequence: CASSLTGWRKTGELFF.

This clonotype has a handful of counts. V gene TRBV5-6 combines with J gene TRBJ1-2, with D possibly TRBD1 on 5 matching bases. The CDR3 is 13 residues long. The V end lost 6 bases, the J end lost 2 bases, and 11 bases lay between the germline ends. Germline values: CDR1 SGHDT, CDR2 YYEEEE. The CDR3 region is CASTGSTNYGYTF. CDR3 bases: TGTGCCAGCACAGGGAGCACCAACTATGGCTACACCTTC.

This clonotype was seen only a few times. The gene calls are TRBV20-1 and TRBJ2-7; D remains unclear. CDR1 and CDR2 from the germline V gene are DFQATT and SNEGSKA (reference sequence). CDR3 size: 11 residues. V lost 3 bases and J lost 3, with 6 bases in between. CDR3 region: CSARDGYEQYF. CDR3 nucleotide sequence: TGCAGTGCTAGGGACGGCTACGAGCAGTACTTC.

This clonotype has more than one count but fewer than ten. The chain employs TRBV9 and TRBJ2-6, with D tentatively TRBD2 (5 bases). The CDR3 contains 16 residues. The V gene lost 6 bases and the J gene lost 0 bases, with 13 bases spanning the gap. The germline CDR1 and CDR2 sequences are SGDLS and YYNGEE. In DNA form, the CDR3 reads TGTGCCAGCACGGGAAAAGGAGTCTCTGGGGCCAACGTCCTGACTTTC. This codes for CASTGKGVSGANVLTF. Full variable domain (missing parts from reference TRBV9 and TRBJ2-6): DSGVTQTPKHLITATGQRVTLRCSPRSGDLSVYWYQQSLDQGLQFLIQYYNGEERAKGNILERFSAQQFPDLHSELNLSSLELGDSALYFCASTGKGVSGANVLTFGAGSRLTVL.

This clonotype was seen at least ten times. The chain links TRBV7-9 to TRBJ2-7; the match to TRBD2 covers 8 bases. This CDR3 region has 13 residues. The trim removed 5 bases at V and 3 bases at J, leaving 3 bases unmatched. Germline assignment: CDR1 SEHNR and CDR2 FQNEAQ (reference sequence). The CDR3 loop is CASSKREFYEQYF. CDR3 nucleotides: TGTGCCAGCAGCAAGCGGGAGTTCTACGAGCAGTACTTC.

The chain uses TRBV9 and TRBJ2-1, with TRBD1 matching 9 bases. The CDR3 totals 17 residues. Germline V gene data show CDR1 as SGDLS and CDR2 as YYNGEE. V lost 3 bases and J lost 0; bases outside the gene matches: 7. In DNA, the CDR3 is TGTGCCAGCAGCGGAACAGGGGGCAAAAGCTCCTACAATGAGCAGTTCTTC. Protein product: CASSGTGGKSSYNEQFF.

Many counts were recorded for this clonotype. The CDR3 coding sequence is TGTGCCAGCAGTTTGCCCGACAATGAGCAGTTCTTC. This translates into CASSLPDNEQFF. The rearrangement links TRBV12-3 or TRBV12-4 to TRBJ2-1; unclear D gene. This CDR3 contains 12 residues. The V gene lost 3 bases and the J gene lost 5 bases, with 5 bases spanning the gap.

This clonotype showed up just a few times. This rearrangement joins TRBV4-1 to TRBJ1-3; D may be TRBD1 (6 bases). The CDR3 is 15 amino acids. V was pared by 1 base and J by 2 bases, with 9 bases between. Germline CDR1 and CDR2: MGHRA and YSYEKL. In DNA form, the CDR3 reads TGCGCCAGCAGCCAAGTCTACAGGGCTGGAAACACCATATATTTT. As protein: CASSQVYRAGNTIYF.

By its share, this clonotype is medium-sized. V and J are TRBV20-1 and TRBJ1-2; TRBD1 matches at 7 bases. The CDR3 is made up of 16 amino acids. Per germline, CDR1 DFQATT and CDR2 SNEGSKA (reference sequence). V was clipped by 0 bases and J by 7 bases; unmatched bases: 14. The CDR3 spells CSARDPGRGDSSGYTF. In DNA form, the CDR3 reads TGCAGTGCTAGAGATCCGGGCAGGGGGGATTCTAGTGGCTACACCTTC.

This clonotype has a handful of counts. At one end the junction does not follow the germline gene, possibly because of a read error. The chain has TRBV29-1 and TRBJ2-3; D gene unclear. This CDR3 is built from 12 residues. Germline V lookup: CDR1 SQVTM, CDR2 ANQGSEA. CDR3 residues: CSVEEVTDTQYF. The CDR3, as DNA: TGCAGCGTGGAAGAGGTAACAGATACGCAGTATTTT.

In this sample, this clonotype turned up a few times. The chain uses TRBV13 and TRBJ2-2; TRBD1 aligns across 8 bases. CDR3 length equals 15 residues. After removal of 5 bases from V and 7 bases from J, the junction contained 9 bases not matched to a gene. Per the germline V gene, CDR1 is PRHDT and CDR2 is FYEKMQ (reference sequence). The CDR3 spells CASSPEGQAGGELFF. The CDR3 nucleotides read TGTGCCAGCAGCCCAGAGGGACAGGCAGGCGGGGAGCTGTTTTTT.

The V call is TRBV14, the J call TRBJ2-1; 9 bases are a match to TRBD2. This CDR3 contains 16 residues. Losses at the gene ends were 4 bases for V and 8 bases for J; bases not matched to a gene: 12. Per the germline V gene, CDR1 is SGHDN and CDR2 is FVKESK. CDR3 nucleotides: TGTGCCAGCAGCCTGTGGGCTAGCGGGGCCCCCCATGAGCAGTTCTTC. Translated, it gives CASSLWASGAPHEQFF.

The CDR3 reads CASRFNNGELFF. CDR3 DNA sequence: TGTGCCAGCAGATTTAATAACGGGGAGCTGTTTTTT. This rearrangement joins TRBV11-2 to TRBJ2-2, with D unclear. The V gene lost 6 bases and the J gene lost 7 bases, with 9 bases spanning the gap. Germline V gene sequence: CDR1 SGHAT, CDR2 FQNNGV. This CDR3 has 12 residues.

The chain is built from TRBV7-8 and TRBJ2-2; D is unresolved. CDR1 and CDR2 from the germline V gene are SGHVS and FQNEAQ. The CDR3 is 12 residues long. Trimming pared 4 bases from V and 7 bases from J, leaving 7 bases between. CDR3 sequence (DNA): TGTGCCAGCAGCTACTCTAACGGGGAGCTGTTTTTT. Its protein product is CASSYSNGELFF.

This clonotype was detected only a few times. The V and J genes are TRBV27 and TRBJ2-7, with 8 bases fitting TRBD2. CDR3 length: 16 residues. Germline V gene data show CDR1 as MNHEY and CDR2 as SMNVEV (reference sequence). Trimming removed 5 bases from V and 0 bases from J; junction bases left unmatched: 9. The CDR3 DNA sequence: TGTGCCAGCAGTCCTGGAGCGGGAGCCTACTCCTACGAGCAGTACTTC. Its translation: CASSPGAGAYSYEQYF.

The V and J genes are TRBV20-1 and TRBJ2-7; tentative D call: TRBD1 (6 bases). The CDR3 loop spans 13 amino acids. In germline, CDR1 is DFQATT, CDR2 SNEGSKA (reference sequence). V lost 4 bases and J 2 bases, leaving 12 bases between the germline ends. The DNA for the CDR3 is TGCAGTGCTACCCCCCGGGACACCTACGAGCAGTACTTC. Protein: CSATPRDTYEQYF.

This clonotype has just a few counts. The rearrangement uses TRBV12-3 or TRBV12-4 and TRBJ2-7; 7 bases line up with TRBD2. V was clipped by 2 bases and J by 5 bases; unmatched bases: 3. This CDR3 contains 13 residues. The CDR3 region has the DNA TGTGCCAGCAGTTTATTCGGGGGGAACGAGCAGTACTTC. This translates into CASSLFGGNEQYF.

V usage is TRBV7-6 and J usage is TRBJ2-5; D ambiguous. CDR1 is SGHVS and CDR2 is FNYEAQ in the germline V gene. This CDR3 has 14 amino acids. The ends were cut back, 5 bases at V and 2 bases at J, with 12 bases in the middle. CDR3 DNA sequence: TGTGCCAGCAGCCCCAACGGGTTACAAGAGACCCAGTACTTC. Its translation: CASSPNGLQETQYF.

This clonotype was found many times. CDR3 amino acids: CASARGLADYNEQFF. CDR3 bases: TGTGCCAGCGCCCGGGGACTAGCGGACTACAATGAGCAGTTCTTC. J is TRBJ2-1 and V is TRBV12-3 or TRBV12-4; 11 nucleotides align to TRBD2. CDR3 length equals 15 residues. The V gene end was trimmed by 8 bases and the J gene end by 3 bases; junction bases not matched to a gene: 6.

This clonotype has a count of ten or more. The rearrangement uses TRBV7-9 and TRBJ2-7; 8 nucleotides agree with TRBD2. Trimming cost V 7 bases and J 1 base; bases outside gene matches: 12. Germline loops: CDR1 SEHNR, CDR2 FQNEAQ (reference sequence). The CDR3 consists of 16 residues. In DNA, the CDR3 is TGTGCCAGCACCACCCCCGGTTCGGGAGGGTCCTACGAGCAGTACTTC. Protein product: CASTTPGSGGSYEQYF.